Below, 14 T cell receptor beta chains from the same sample are listed, as sequenced in a study of read filtering for tumor transcriptome and immune sequencing. This library used approximately 0.4 ug RNA and molecular barcoded adaptors spanning alpha/delta and beta/gamma chains. TCRdb analysed the reads with MiXCR anew, one entry per CDR3 protein. The sample contains roughly 67,000 distinct CDR3 sequences, roughly 19% of which appear only once. The specimen was a population of CD138-negative cells sorted from bone marrow. The receptors come from a donor aged 40 or older with multiple myeloma.

A single count supports this clonotype. The chain joins TRBV6-5 to TRBJ1-2, with D tentatively TRBD1 (5 bases). Germline values: CDR1 MNHEY, CDR2 SVGAGI. The CDR3 has 15 residues. The ends were cut back, 5 bases at V and 0 bases at J, with 13 bases in the middle. The CDR3 spells CASSRQGRANYGYTF. The DNA for the CDR3 is TGTGCCAGCAGTCGCCAGGGTCGTGCTAACTATGGCTACACCTTC.

There are many counts of this clonotype. This chain links TRBV20-1 with TRBJ1-5; D not resolved. Between the trimmed V and J ends, which lost 3 bases and 6 bases, there was a span of 12 bases. Germline loops: CDR1 DFQATT, CDR2 SNEGSKA (reference sequence). This CDR3 has 13 residues. The CDR3 DNA reads TGCAGTGCTAGGAAGCCGGGCGCTCAGCCCCAGCATTTT. Its translation: CSARKPGAQPQHF.

This clonotype was recorded at least ten times. The rearrangement uses TRBV11-2 and TRBJ2-5; no clear D. The CDR3 extends over 12 amino acids. Germline V gives CDR1 SGHAT, CDR2 FQNNGV. The V end was cut by 3 bases, the J end by 0 bases, with 2 bases between. The CDR3 DNA sequence: TGTGCCAGCAGCTTGTACCAAGAGACCCAGTACTTC. Translated, it gives CASSLYQETQYF.

This clonotype has more than one count but fewer than ten. This chain uses TRBV4-1 with TRBJ2-5; 8 positions agree with TRBD2. The V and J ends lost 1 base and 1 base, in that order; junction bases with no gene match: 11. This CDR3 spans 18 amino acids. The germline V gene encodes CDR1 MGHRA and CDR2 YSYEKL. In nucleotides, the CDR3 is TGCGCCAGCAGCCAAGTCTGGGGCAGCGGGAGTTTCCAAGAGACCCAGTACTTC. Translation: CASSQVWGSGSFQETQYF.

The sample holds many counts of this clonotype. This chain joins TRBV29-1 and TRBJ2-7, with TRBD1 as a possible D gene (6 bases). Germline CDR1 SQVTM, CDR2 ANQGSEA. Trimming pared 2 bases from V and 4 bases from J, leaving 15 bases between. This CDR3 has 14 residues. CDR3 sequence: CSVEFLGHKYEQYF. CDR3 nucleotides: TGCAGCGTTGAATTTTTGGGACATAAATACGAGCAGTACTTC.

This clonotype was recorded at least ten times. The chain combines TRBV19 with TRBJ2-2, with D possibly TRBD1 on 6 matching bases. Germline V gene lookup returns CDR1 LNHDA and CDR2 SQIVND (reference sequence). CDR3 length equals 16 residues. Trimming removed 6 bases from V and 4 bases from J, with 18 bases in between. The CDR3, as DNA: TGTGCCAGTAGATACAGGGAAAGGTGGTCCACCGGGGAGCTGTTTTTT. Encoded protein: CASRYRERWSTGELFF.

This clonotype was detected many times. This CDR3 reads CASSLGLAGTNTGELFF. The CDR3 DNA is TGTGCCAGCAGCCTCGGACTAGCGGGGACGAACACCGGGGAGCTGTTTTTT. This chain links TRBV11-2 with TRBJ2-2; 12 nucleotides align to TRBD2. J gave up 0 bases and V 5 bases, and 4 bases lay outside the gene matches. Looked up from germline, CDR1 is SGHAT and CDR2 is FQNNGV. The CDR3 is made up of 17 amino acids.

As to this clonotype: A single base separates this from a much larger clone, so it may be a read error. J is TRBJ2-5 and V is TRBV4-1; tentatively, D is TRBD2 (6 bases). Between the trimmed V and J ends, which lost 3 bases and 5 bases, there was a span of 13 bases. The germline V gene encodes CDR1 MGHRA and CDR2 YSYEKL. This CDR3 is built from 14 residues. CDR3 amino acids: CASSQQEGRETQYF. The CDR3 DNA sequence: TGCGCCAGCAGCCAGCAGGAGGGAAGGGAGACCCAGTACTTC.

At least ten counts were recorded for this clonotype. The chain employs TRBV3-1 and TRBJ2-1; D ambiguous. This CDR3 region has 10 residues. Trimming cost V 6 bases and J 10 bases, with 7 bases left between them. In germline, CDR1 is LGHDT, CDR2 YNNKEL (reference sequence). The CDR3 coding sequence is TGTGCCAGCAGTGGCGCCGAGCAGTTCTTC. Encoded protein: CASSGAEQFF.

This clonotype was observed a handful of times. This sequence joins TRBV12-3 or TRBV12-4 and TRBJ1-3; D gene uncertain. Trimming shortened V by 4 bases and J by 1 base, and 8 bases separated the two germline ends. This CDR3 region has 14 residues. CDR3 nucleotide sequence: TGTGCCAGCAGTTGGTCAGGTTCTGGAAACACCATATATTTT. Translation gives CASSWSGSGNTIYF.

Many counts were recorded for this clonotype. The V and J genes are TRBV5-5 and TRBJ2-3; 12 positions agree with TRBD2. The CDR3 has 14 residues. Germline CDR1 and CDR2: SGHKS and YYEKEE (reference sequence). The trim removed 6 bases at V and 6 bases at J, leaving 5 bases unmatched. The CDR3 region is CASTSLAGGDTQYF. CDR3 DNA sequence: TGTGCCAGCACCTCACTAGCGGGGGGCGATACGCAGTATTTT. The full variable domain, rest sourced from reference TRBV5-5 and TRBJ2-3, is DAGVTQSPTHLIKTRGQQVTLRCSPISGHKSVSWYQQVLGQGPQFIFQYYEKEERGRGNFPDRFSARQFPNYSSELNVNALLLGDSALYLCASTSLAGGDTQYFGPGTRLTVL.

This clonotype came up a few times. The chain combines TRBV12-3 or TRBV12-4 with TRBJ2-4, with 11 bases fitting TRBD2. The trim removed 4 bases at V and 0 bases at J, leaving 8 bases unmatched. CDR3 size: 18 residues. CDR3 region: CASSSGTSGSLAKNIQYF. The CDR3 nucleotides read TGTGCCAGCAGTTCCGGGACTAGCGGATCTCTAGCCAAAAACATTCAGTACTTC.

Many counts were recorded for this clonotype. The chain carries TRBV28 and TRBJ2-3; TRBD1 matches 10 bases. Germline loops: CDR1 MDHEN, CDR2 SYDVKM. This CDR3 region has 16 residues. The V gene end was trimmed by 1 base and the J gene end by 2 bases; junction bases not matched to a gene: 3. CDR3 loop: CASSLFRQGATDTQYF. The CDR3 DNA reads as TGTGCCAGCAGTTTATTTAGACAGGGGGCCACAGATACGCAGTATTTT.

In regard to this clonotype: The junction differs from germline at one of its ends, possibly a read error. The chain has TRBV10-2 and TRBJ2-3; D not resolved. CDR1 and CDR2 (germline): WSHSY, SAAADI. The length of the CDR3 is 14 residues. The CDR3 DNA follows: TGCCCCAGCAAGGTGGCAGGAGAAACAGATACACAGTATTTT. Its translation: CPSKVAGETDTQYF.